This is a list of T cell receptor beta chains from one sample in a study of blood T cells in healthy people across ages. TCRdb redid the calling of the 5' RACE reads with MiXCR, one entry per CDR3 protein. The sample records about 720,000 distinct CDR3 sequences, 22% being singletons. The sample comprised blood. The receptors shown here come from a man aged 65 to 85 in good health. CDR3s leave out the opening cysteine and the closing phenylalanine or tryptophan. The D gene is left open where the match is weak.

D | J | V | CDR3
NA | TRBJ1-5 | TRBV20-1 | SAREGSKPQH
NA | TRBJ2-4 | TRBV5-1 | ASSIGQGGLQNIQY
NA | TRBJ2-3 | TRBV7-3 | ASSLYYGGTDTQY
NA | TRBJ2-5 | TRBV11-2 | ASSLDNFLETQY
NA | TRBJ2-1 | TRBV5-1 | ASSFPGASYNEQF
NA | TRBJ2-7 | TRBV18 | ASSPLQDYEQY
TRBD2 | TRBJ2-5 | TRBV20-1 | QRTSETQLQETQY
NA | TRBJ1-1 | TRBV29-1 | SVGEGSVNTEAF
TRBD2 | TRBJ2-1 | TRBV7-2 | ASSAEPTSESYNEQF
NA | TRBJ2-1 | TRBV3-1 | ASSHGQERSVEQF
NA | TRBJ2-1 | TRBV2 | ASMGVGVHNEQF
TRBD1 | TRBJ2-3 | TRBV6-6 | ASSPPGTGGTDTQY
NA | TRBJ1-1 | TRBV29-1 | SPGNTEAF
NA | TRBJ1-5 | TRBV11-2 | ASSLSGYNQPQH
NA | TRBJ1-1 | TRBV29-1 | SVDWQYEGGAF
NA | TRBJ2-7 | TRBV28 | ASSIPLGSSYEQY
NA | TRBJ2-1 | TRBV2 | ASSEARGSREQF
TRBD1 | TRBJ1-2 | TRBV10-3 | AIRGDSVYGYT
NA | TRBJ2-3 | TRBV29-1 | SVRSGAADTQY
NA | TRBJ2-2 | TRBV7-2 | ASSLVELF
TRBD1 | TRBJ1-4 | TRBV28 | VGQGRLFATNEKLF
NA | TRBJ2-3 | TRBV5-1 | TSGPQGPIEQY
TRBD2 | TRBJ2-1 | TRBV12-3/TRBV12-4 | ASSLGLAGKDNEQF
NA | TRBJ1-2 | TRBV29-1 | SVELGQSYYGYT
TRBD2 | TRBJ2-2 | TRBV3-1 | ASSQFLAGPTGELF
NA | TRBJ1-2 | TRBV3-1 | ASSHLSDYYGYT
NA | TRBJ1-6 | TRBV12-3/TRBV12-4 | ASSLNEGGPLH